The clone carrying this T cell receptor (beta chain) has only a few counts. These data originate in a study of cytomegalovirus exposure and HLA in healthy donors. About the research overall: A preliminary data release comprised 91 million or so unique TCRs obtained from HLA-typed donors.

With 60 Vbeta and 13 Jbeta primers, the PCR was carried out. Clones were read by immunoSEQ multiplex PCR, and TCRdb kept only the in-frame ones, dropping some. The repertoire holds about 150,000 clones, under 85% seen once, with approximately 3% in the top ten. The TCR sequence derives from a man between 18 and 29 years old in good health and CMV-seronegative. Material for sequencing was PBMCs.

CDR3 nucleotides: TGTGCCAGCAGGGGGCCGGCGCAGGGGGCTAGTGAAAAACTGTTTTTT. This translates into CASRGPAQGASEKLFF. The V and J genes are TRBV28 and TRBJ1-4; 8 bases are a match to TRBD1. Germline V gene sequence: CDR1 MDHEN, CDR2 SYDVKM. There are 16 residues in the CDR3. V was clipped by 6 bases and J by 7 bases; unmatched bases: 13.